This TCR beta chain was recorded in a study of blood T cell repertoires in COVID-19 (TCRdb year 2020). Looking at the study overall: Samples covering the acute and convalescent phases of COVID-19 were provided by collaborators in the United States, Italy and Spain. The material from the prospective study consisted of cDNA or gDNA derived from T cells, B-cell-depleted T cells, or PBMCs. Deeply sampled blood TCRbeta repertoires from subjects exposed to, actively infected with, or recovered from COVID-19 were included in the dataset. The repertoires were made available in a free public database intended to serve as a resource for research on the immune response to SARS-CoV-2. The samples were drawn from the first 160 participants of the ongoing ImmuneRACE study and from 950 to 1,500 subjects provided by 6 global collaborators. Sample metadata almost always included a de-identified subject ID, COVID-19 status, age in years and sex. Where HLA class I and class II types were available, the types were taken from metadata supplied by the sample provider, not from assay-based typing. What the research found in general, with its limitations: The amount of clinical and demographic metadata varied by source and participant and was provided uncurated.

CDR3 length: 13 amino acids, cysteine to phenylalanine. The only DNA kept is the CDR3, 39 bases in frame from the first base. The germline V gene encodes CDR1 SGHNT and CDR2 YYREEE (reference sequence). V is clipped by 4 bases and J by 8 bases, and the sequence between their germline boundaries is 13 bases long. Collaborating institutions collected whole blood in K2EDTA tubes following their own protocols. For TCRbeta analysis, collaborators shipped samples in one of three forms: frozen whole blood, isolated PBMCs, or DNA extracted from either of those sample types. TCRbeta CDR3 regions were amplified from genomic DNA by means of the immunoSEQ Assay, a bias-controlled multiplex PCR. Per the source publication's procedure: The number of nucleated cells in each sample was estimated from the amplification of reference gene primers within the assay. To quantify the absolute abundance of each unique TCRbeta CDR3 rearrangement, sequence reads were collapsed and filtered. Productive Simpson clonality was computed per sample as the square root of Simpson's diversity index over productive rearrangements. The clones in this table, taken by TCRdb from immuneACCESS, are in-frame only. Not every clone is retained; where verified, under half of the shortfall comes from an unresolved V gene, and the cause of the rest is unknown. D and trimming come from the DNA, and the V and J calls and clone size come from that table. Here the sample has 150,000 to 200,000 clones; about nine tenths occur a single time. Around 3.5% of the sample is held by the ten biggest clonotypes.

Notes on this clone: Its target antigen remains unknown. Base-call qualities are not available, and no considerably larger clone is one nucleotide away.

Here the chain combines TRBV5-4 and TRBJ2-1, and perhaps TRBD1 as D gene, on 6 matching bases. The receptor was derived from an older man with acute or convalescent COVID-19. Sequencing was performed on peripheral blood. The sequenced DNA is TGTGCCAGCAGCCCACCTCGGACAGATGAGCAGTTCTTC. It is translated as CASSPPRTDEQFF.